The table lists the clone carrying this T cell receptor beta chain with a count of one. Additional DNA sequences in this sample encode the identical CDR3. The source of the sample is a study of shared clonotypes between healthy human individuals. Sequencing used immunoSEQ multiplex PCR; TCRdb keeps in-frame clones, though not all of them. Of 2.5 million or so clones listed, just over 90% were seen once; the top ten hold roughly 0.14%. This clonotype was sampled from a man younger than 35 in good health. Sequences were obtained from naive CD4+ T cells sorted from blood. Sample subset: CD45RA+ positively selected.

The CDR3 DNA reads as TGTGCCAGCAGTTACTCGAGGTCCGGCACTGAAGCTTTCTTT. This encodes CASSYSRSGTEAFF. V and J are TRBV6-5 and TRBJ1-1; D not certain. V was pared by 0 bases and J by 4 bases, with 9 bases between. CDR1 and CDR2 (germline): MNHEY, SVGAGI. This CDR3 region has 14 residues.